This T cell receptor (beta chain) was captured by sequencing in a study of blood T cells in healthy people across ages. Study outcomes and limitations: Long-lived donors exceeded aged donors in naive CD4+ cells and diversity.

It was about 9.4 milliliters of peripheral blood that were drawn from each donor. The V gene's germline CDR1 is SEHNR and CDR2 FQNEAQ (reference sequence). CDR3 length: 14 amino acids. The V and J ends lost 10 bases and 7 bases, in that order; junction bases with no gene match: 9. Points on this clonotype: The antigen is undetermined.

Next came a second PCR, run for roughly 7 to 12 cycles, which used a sample-barcoded 5' primer along with a J-beta primer mix. Every molecule of cDNA carried a tag from a template-switch adaptor with 12 random nucleotides. MiXCR was run by TCRdb on the 5' RACE reads, yielding one entry per CDR3 protein. The data hold 850,000 to 1,000,000 distinct CDR3 sequences, with about 48% observed a single time. The chain has TRBV7-9 and TRBJ2-2, with 10 bases identical to TRBD2. This clonotype was obtained from a man under 40 in good health. Material for sequencing was blood. CDR3 residues: CAIEASGGFGELFF. The CDR3 DNA follows: TGTGCCATCGAGGCTAGCGGGGGCTTCGGGGAGCTGTTTTTT.